This T cell receptor (beta chain) appears in the sequencing data of a study of T cell responses to AZD1222 COVID-19 vaccine. Study findings and constraints: Following two doses of AZD1222, Spike-specific TCR breadth and depth rose.

The CDR3 runs 14 residues. Germline assignment: CDR1 MNHEY and CDR2 SVGAGI. Trimming cost V 4 bases and J 8 bases; bases outside gene matches: 8. The method was immunoSEQ multiplex PCR; TCRdb's version includes in-frame clones alone and lacks a portion of them. The data show tens of thousands of clones, around 90% seen once. Worth noting for this clone: Antigen: not known.

The sequence derives from an adult in good health. The chain is built from TRBV6-5 and TRBJ1-3, with 7 positions matching TRBD1. The source material was peripheral blood, sampled on day 0 of AZD1222 vaccination. CDR3 protein: CASSSTGVLDTIYF. The CDR3 DNA follows: TGTGCCAGCAGTTCCACAGGGGTATTAGACACCATATATTTT.